This T cell receptor beta chain was found in a study of cytomegalovirus exposure and HLA in healthy donors. Whole-study results and caveats: Later, an analysis showed that TCR beta chains associated with HLA were more clonally expanded than others that were equally common. An analysis done earlier found most TCR beta V segments productive about 87% or about 30% of the time. The authors listed approximately 150 TCR beta chains as cytomegalovirus-associated.

Donors in the study were healthy people who gave bone marrow. Primers: 60 Vbeta forward and 13 Jbeta reverse. Some clones are missing from TCRdb's copy, which holds only in-frame ones; the method was immunoSEQ multiplex PCR. The table shows about 73,000 clones, with roughly 70% occurring only once. Germline CDR1 reads LGHNA; CDR2 reads YSLEER. This CDR3 has 17 residues. Trimming left V 1 base short and J 2 bases short, with 15 bases between. As concerns this clone: The antigen remains undetermined.

The source of this sequence is a man between 65 and 80 years old in good health and CMV-seronegative. V gene TRBV4-3 combines with J gene TRBJ2-1; D is unresolved. The specimen sequenced was PBMCs. CDR3 coding DNA: TGCGCCAGCAGCCAAGGATCCGGTGCCTTCACCTACAATGAGCAGTTCTTC. This gives the protein CASSQGSGAFTYNEQFF.